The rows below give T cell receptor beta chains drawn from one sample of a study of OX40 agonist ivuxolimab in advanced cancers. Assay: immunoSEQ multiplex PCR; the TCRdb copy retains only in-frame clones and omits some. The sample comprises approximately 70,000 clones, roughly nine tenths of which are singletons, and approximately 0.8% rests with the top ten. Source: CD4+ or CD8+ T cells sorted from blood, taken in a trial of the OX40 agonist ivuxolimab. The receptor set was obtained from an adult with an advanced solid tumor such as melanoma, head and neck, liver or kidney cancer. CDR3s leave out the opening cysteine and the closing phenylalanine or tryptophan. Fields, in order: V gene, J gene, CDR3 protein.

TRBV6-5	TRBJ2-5	ASSYGLAGVKY
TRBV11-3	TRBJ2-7	ASSLTSGDEQY
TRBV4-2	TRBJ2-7	ASSQAASGHYEQY
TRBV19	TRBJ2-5	ASRPGGWETQY
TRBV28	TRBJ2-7	ASKRGWEAYEQY
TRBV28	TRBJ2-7	ASSPGLAGVREQY
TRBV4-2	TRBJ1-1	ASSSIWDTEAF
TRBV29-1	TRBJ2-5	SVEAALETQY
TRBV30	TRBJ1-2	AWSVQGPLGYT
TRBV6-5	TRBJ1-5	ASSPEGQGHQPQH
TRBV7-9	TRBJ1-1	ASSAGQMNTEAF
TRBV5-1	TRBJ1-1	ASSVDGVWTEAF
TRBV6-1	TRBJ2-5	ASSEVGTLSGETQY
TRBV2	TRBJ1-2	ASSVRGKSYGYT
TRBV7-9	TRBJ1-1	ASSLTVGTEAF
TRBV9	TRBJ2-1	ASSVGGNSYNEQF
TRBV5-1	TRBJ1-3	ASSSGTDGSGNTIY
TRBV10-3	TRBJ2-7	AISGSSGGVHEQY